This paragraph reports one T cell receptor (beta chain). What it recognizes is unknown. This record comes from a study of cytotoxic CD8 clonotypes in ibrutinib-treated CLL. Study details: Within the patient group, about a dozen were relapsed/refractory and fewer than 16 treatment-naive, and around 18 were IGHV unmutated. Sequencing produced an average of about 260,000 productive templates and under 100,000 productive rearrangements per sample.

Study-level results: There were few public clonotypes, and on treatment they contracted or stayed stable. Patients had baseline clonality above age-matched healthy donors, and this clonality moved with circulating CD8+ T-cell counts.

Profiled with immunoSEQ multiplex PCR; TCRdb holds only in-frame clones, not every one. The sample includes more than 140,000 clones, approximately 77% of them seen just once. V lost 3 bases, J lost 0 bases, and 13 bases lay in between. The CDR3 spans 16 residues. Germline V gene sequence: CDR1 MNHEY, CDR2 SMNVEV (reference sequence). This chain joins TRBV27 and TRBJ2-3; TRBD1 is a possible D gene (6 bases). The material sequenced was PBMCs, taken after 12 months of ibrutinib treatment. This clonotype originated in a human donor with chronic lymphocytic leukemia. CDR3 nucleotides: TGTGCCAGCAGTTTCAAGGGGACAAGGAGCACAGATACGCAGTATTTT. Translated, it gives CASSFKGTRSTDTQYF.